This T cell receptor (beta chain) derives from a study of long-term antiretroviral therapy in people with HIV. On the study more broadly: First collections came about a decade before the 2015 immediate-ART recommendation. Study results and limitations: Post-ART samples showed increased diversity that remained below transplant donor control levels.

Regarding this clone: The antigen is undetermined.

The run of the v3.0 immunoSEQ assay was at survey level. Sequencing used immunoSEQ multiplex PCR; TCRdb keeps in-frame clones, though not all of them. The sample lists around 24,000 clones; about four fifths were seen once. None of the participants with HIV were treated outside the United States. Germline assignment: CDR1 SGHAT and CDR2 FQDESV (reference sequence). CDR3 length: 12 residues. With 3 bases removed from V and 8 bases from J, the gap between germline ends came to 8 bases. The sample in question was unsorted PBMCs, obtained 0.4 years after starting antiretroviral therapy. The rearrangement uses TRBV11-1 and TRBJ2-1, with a weak D call TRBD2 (6 bases). This receptor was identified in a man aged 45-65 years with HIV. The CDR3 spells CASSFRRDEQFF. CDR3 coding DNA: TGTGCCAGCAGCTTCCGGAGGGATGAGCAGTTCTTC.